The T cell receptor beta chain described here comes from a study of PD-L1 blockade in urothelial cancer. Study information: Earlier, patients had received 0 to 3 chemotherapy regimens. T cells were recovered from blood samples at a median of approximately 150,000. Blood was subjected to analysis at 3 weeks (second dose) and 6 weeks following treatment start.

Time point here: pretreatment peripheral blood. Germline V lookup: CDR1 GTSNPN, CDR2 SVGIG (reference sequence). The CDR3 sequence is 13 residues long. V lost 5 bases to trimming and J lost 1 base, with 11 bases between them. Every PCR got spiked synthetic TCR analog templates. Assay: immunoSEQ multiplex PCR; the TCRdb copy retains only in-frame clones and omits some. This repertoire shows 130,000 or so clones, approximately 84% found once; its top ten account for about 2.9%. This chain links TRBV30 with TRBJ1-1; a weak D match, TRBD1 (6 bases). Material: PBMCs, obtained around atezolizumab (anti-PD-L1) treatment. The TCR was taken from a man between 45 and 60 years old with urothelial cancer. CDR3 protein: CAWSGQPNTEAFF. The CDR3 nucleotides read TGTGCCTGGTCCGGACAGCCGAACACTGAAGCTTTCTTT.